This T cell receptor beta chain was observed in a study of PD-1 blockade in classical Hodgkin lymphoma. The ends lost 4 bases at V and 5 bases at J; junction bases unmatched: 3. This CDR3 has 14 residues. The germline CDR1 and CDR2 sequences are ENHRY and SYGVKD. Assay: immunoSEQ multiplex PCR; the TCRdb copy retains only in-frame clones and omits some. Of approximately 99,000 clones listed, 81% were seen once; the top ten hold around 15%. Relapse was seen in all patients after autologous stem cell transplantation, and brentuximab vedotin exposure was variable. The input for sequencing was peripheral blood mononuclear cells (PBMCs), taken before the second cycle of nivolumab. The TCR originated in a human donor with classical Hodgkin lymphoma. This chain joins TRBV10-3 and TRBJ1-5; 9 bases are a match to TRBD1. The CDR3 is CAISGTGDDQPQHF. As DNA, the CDR3 is TGTGCCATCAGTGGGACAGGGGATGATCAGCCCCAGCATTTT.